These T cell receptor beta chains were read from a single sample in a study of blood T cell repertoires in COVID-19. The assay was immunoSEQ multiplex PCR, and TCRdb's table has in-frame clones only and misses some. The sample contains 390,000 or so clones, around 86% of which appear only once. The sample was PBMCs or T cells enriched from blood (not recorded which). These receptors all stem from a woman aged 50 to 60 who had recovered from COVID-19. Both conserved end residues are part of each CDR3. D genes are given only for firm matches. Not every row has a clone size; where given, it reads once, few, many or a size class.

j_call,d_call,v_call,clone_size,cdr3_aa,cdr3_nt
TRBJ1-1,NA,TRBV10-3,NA,CAITRREGTEAFF,TGTGCCATCACCCGGAGGGAGGGCACTGAAGCTTTCTTT
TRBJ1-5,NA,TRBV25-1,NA,CASSEFGGGQPQHF,TGTGCCAGCAGTGAATTTGGGGGAGGTCAGCCCCAGCATTTT
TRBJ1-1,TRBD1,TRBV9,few,CASSTGDTEAFF,TGTGCCAGCAGCACAGGGGACACTGAAGCTTTCTTT
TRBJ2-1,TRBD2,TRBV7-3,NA,CASSFGLADNEQFF,TGTGCCAGCAGCTTCGGACTAGCTGACAATGAGCAGTTCTTC
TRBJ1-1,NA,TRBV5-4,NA,CASSFGGTEAFF,TGTGCCAGCAGCTTCGGTGGTACTGAAGCTTTCTTT
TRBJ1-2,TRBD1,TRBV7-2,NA,CASSPDRNYGYTF,TGTGCCAGCAGCCCGGACAGGAACTATGGCTACACCTTC
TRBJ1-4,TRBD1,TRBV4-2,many,CASSQGGGQGGEKLFF,TGTGCCAGCAGCCAAGGCGGGGGACAGGGGGGTGAAAAACTGTTTTTT
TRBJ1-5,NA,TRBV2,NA,CASSFSGGNQPQHF,TGTGCCAGCAGTTTTTCAGGGGGCAATCAGCCCCAGCATTTT
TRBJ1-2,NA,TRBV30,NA,CACSYYGYTF,TGTGCCTGTTCGTACTATGGCTACACCTTC
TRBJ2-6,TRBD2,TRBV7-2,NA,CASRGDRAVTVLTF,TGTGCCTCGCGGGGGGATAGGGCAGTGACGGTCCTGACTTTC
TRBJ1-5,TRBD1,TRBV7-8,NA,CASSLGQGANQPQHF,TGTGCCAGCAGCTTGGGACAGGGGGCCAATCAGCCCCAGCATTTT
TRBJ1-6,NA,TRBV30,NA,CAWSRGGRMNSPLHF,TGTGCCTGGAGTAGGGGAGGGCGGATGAATTCACCCCTCCACTTT
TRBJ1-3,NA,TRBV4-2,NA,CASSQRADSGNTIYF,TGTGCCAGCAGCCAGCGGGCGGACTCTGGAAACACCATATATTTT
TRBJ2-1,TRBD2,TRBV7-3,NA,CASSLTSGRPYNEQFF,TGTGCCAGCAGCTTGACTAGCGGGAGACCCTACAATGAGCAGTTCTTC
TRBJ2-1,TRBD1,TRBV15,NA,CATGLTGKDLVEQFF,TGTGCCACCGGGTTGACAGGGAAGGATTTGGTTGAGCAGTTCTTC
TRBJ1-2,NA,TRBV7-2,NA,CASSSHSEGVGYTF,TGTGCCAGCAGCTCCCATTCGGAAGGGGTTGGCTACACCTTC
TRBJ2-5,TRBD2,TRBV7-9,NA,CASSAGTSGRGEETQYF,TGTGCCAGCAGCGCTGGGACTAGCGGGAGGGGAGAAGAGACCCAGTACTTC
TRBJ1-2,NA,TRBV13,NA,CASSLGLGRGSGGYTF,TGTGCCAGCAGCTTAGGCCTGGGAAGGGGGAGCGGTGGCTACACCTTC
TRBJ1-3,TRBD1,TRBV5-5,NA,CASSPGQGNGSGGSGNTIYF,TGTGCCAGCAGCCCCGGACAGGGCAATGGTAGTGGGGGCTCTGGAAACACCATATATTTT
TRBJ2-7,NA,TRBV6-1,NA,CASSEVPGGAGHEQYF,TGTGCCAGCAGTGAAGTTCCGGGGGGCGCTGGGCACGAGCAGTACTTC
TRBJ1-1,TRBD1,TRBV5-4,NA,CASAKTGDNTEAFF,TGTGCCAGCGCCAAAACAGGGGACAACACTGAAGCTTTCTTT
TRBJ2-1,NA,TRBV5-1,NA,CASSLSVDYNEQFF,TGCGCCAGCAGCTTGAGTGTAGATTACAATGAGCAGTTCTTC
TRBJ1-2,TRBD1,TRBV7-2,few,CASSPPDRGFIGYTF,TGTGCCAGCAGCCCCCCGGACAGGGGGTTTATAGGCTACACCTTC
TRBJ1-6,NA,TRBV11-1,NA,CASSSNRNSPLHF,TGTGCCAGCAGCTCCAACAGGAATTCACCCCTCCACTTT
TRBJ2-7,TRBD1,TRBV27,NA,CASSRQGIPYEQYF,TGTGCCAGCAGCCGACAGGGTATACCCTACGAGCAGTACTTC
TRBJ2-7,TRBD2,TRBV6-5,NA,CASRRLAGDHEQYF,TGTGCCAGCAGGAGACTAGCGGGAGACCACGAGCAGTACTTC
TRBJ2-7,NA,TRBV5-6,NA,CASSSGFYEQYF,TGTGCCAGCAGCTCAGGGTTCTACGAGCAGTACTTC
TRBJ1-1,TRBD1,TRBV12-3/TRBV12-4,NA,CASSQTGVRGAFF,TGTGCCAGCAGTCAGACAGGGGTCCGAGGAGCTTTCTTT
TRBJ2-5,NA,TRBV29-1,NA,CSGQDRPQETQYF,TGCAGCGGGCAAGACAGACCGCAAGAGACCCAGTACTTC
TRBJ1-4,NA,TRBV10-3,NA,CAIRPGPTNEKLFF,TGTGCCATCAGACCGGGTCCAACTAATGAAAAACTGTTTTTT